This entry concerns a single TCR beta chain. What it recognizes is unknown. The source of the sample is a study of radiotherapy plus CTLA-4 blockade in lung cancer. Study-wide context: In approximately 17% of patients, objective responses were seen; approximately 31% had disease control. Points from the study as a whole: Reports state that early shifts in blood T cell clones, with interferon-beta, best predicted response.

The CDR3 contains 14 residues. Germline CDR1 reads SGHTA; CDR2 reads FQGNSA. The V gene lost 0 bases and the J gene lost 2 bases, with 4 bases spanning the gap. Data came from immunoSEQ multiplex PCR; TCRdb stores just in-frame clones and leaves some out. The table records 80,000 to 95,000 clones, roughly 80% of them present only once. This sequence originates from a human donor with non-small cell lung cancer that progressed on radiotherapy plus ipilimumab. The J gene is TRBJ2-2, the V gene TRBV7-2; D not certain. The specimen comprised peripheral blood, sampled from a patient treated with radiotherapy plus ipilimumab. In DNA form, the CDR3 reads TGTGCCAGCAGCTTAGCCGGCAACACCGGGGAGCTGTTTTTT. Amino acids: CASSLAGNTGELFF.